The text below deals with one T cell receptor (beta chain). In the same sample, other DNA sequences code for this CDR3. This sample was included in a study of cytomegalovirus exposure and HLA in healthy donors. Trimming shortened V by 6 bases and J by 1 base, and 4 bases separated the two germline ends. The length of the CDR3 is 12 residues. Germline-derived CDR1 and CDR2 are MNHNS and SASEGT. This PCR relied on a set of 60 Vbeta primers and 13 Jbeta primers. Generated by immunoSEQ multiplex PCR, the TCRdb table keeps only in-frame clones and is missing some. This table has approximately 90,000 clones, 77% appearing once.

This chain links TRBV6-1 with TRBJ1-5, with D hard to call. The sequence was obtained from a young man in good health and CMV-seronegative. Sequencing was carried out using PBMCs. As DNA, the CDR3 is TGTGCCAGCAGGGAGAGCAATCAGCCCCAGCATTTT. The encoded protein is CASRESNQPQHF.